This entry lists 13 T cell receptor beta chains sequenced from one sample in a study of T cells in Graves' hyperthyroidism and ophthalmopathy. The TCR beta CDR3 regions underwent amplification using RNA transcripts as the source. A first-round RT-PCR of the TCR CDR3 used the HTBI primer set. TCRdb processed the multiplex PCR reads anew with MiXCR; each CDR3 protein has one entry. Found here are approximately 600,000 distinct CDR3 sequences, 13% to 15% of them singletons; the top ten hold more than 6%. Sample: blood. These receptors were collected from a woman aged 18-29 years with Graves' ophthalmopathy.

The chain combines TRBV7-9 with TRBJ1-1; D perhaps matches TRBD1 (6 bases). Trimming took 0 bases from V and 6 from J, leaving 17 bases between them. In germline, CDR1 is SEHNR, CDR2 FQNEAQ (reference sequence). The CDR3 spans 16 residues. In DNA, the CDR3 is TGTGCCAGCAGCTTAGCGGGGGGCAGGGGACTGTCTGAAGCTTTCTTT. It encodes CASSLAGGRGLSEAFF.

This clonotype has just a few counts. V is TRBV20-1 and J is TRBJ1-5; D is unresolved. The CDR3 sequence is 15 residues long. CDR1 and CDR2 from the germline V gene are DFQATT and SNEGSKA (reference sequence). Trimming cost V 1 base and J 0 bases, with 10 bases left between them. CDR3 nucleotide sequence: TGCAGTGCTAGAGTAATAGCGCTTAGCAATCAGCCCCAGCATTTT. This sequence encodes CSARVIALSNQPQHF.

This clonotype was counted a few times. V is TRBV11-2 and J is TRBJ2-6; D not certain. Trimming removed 4 bases at V and 0 bases at J, with 10 bases between. CDR3 size: 16 residues. Per germline, CDR1 SGHAT and CDR2 FQNNGV. In DNA, the CDR3 is TGTGCCAGCAGCTCCCCTCGGGCCTCTGGGGCCAACGTCCTGACTTTC. Residues: CASSSPRASGANVLTF.

The rearrangement uses TRBV10-2 and TRBJ2-1; 9 nucleotides align to TRBD2. Germline V gene data show CDR1 as WSHSY and CDR2 as SAAADI. The CDR3 runs to 17 residues. J lost 0 bases, V lost 4 bases, and 7 bases had no gene match. The CDR3 nucleotides are TGCGCCAGCAGTGGGCAAGCGGGGGGAAGCTCCTACAATGAGCAGTTCTTC. Protein sequence: CASSGQAGGSSYNEQFF.

This clonotype appeared a few times. An end of the junction does not agree with germline; a read error may underlie this. The gene calls are TRBV7-7 and TRBJ2-5; the D gene is possibly TRBD2 (7 bases). The length of the CDR3 is 12 residues. Germline V CDR1 and CDR2: SSHAT, FNYEAQ (reference sequence). The CDR3, as DNA: TGTGCTAGCAGCGGGGACATGGGGACCCAGTACTTC. Translation gives CASSGDMGTQYF.

This clonotype was seen many times. This chain joins TRBV20-1 and TRBJ2-7; D unresolved. CDR1 and CDR2 from the germline V gene are DFQATT and SNEGSKA (reference sequence). The CDR3 has 13 amino acids. The germline V and J ends were trimmed by 0 bases and 3 bases, with 9 bases remaining between them. For the CDR3, the DNA is TGCAGTGCTAGAGAGACGGGTGGCTACGAGCAGTACTTC. Protein sequence: CSARETGGYEQYF.

Comments on this clonotype: A clone one base away is much larger, so this may be a read error. The V and J genes are TRBV27 and TRBJ1-2; maybe TRBD1 (5 bases). Trimming pared 5 bases from V and 4 bases from J, leaving 17 bases between. The germline V gene has CDR1 MNHEY and CDR2 SMNVEV (reference sequence). This CDR3 contains 15 residues. Written as DNA, the CDR3 is TGTGCCAGCAGTATCCGTTTCGGGGCAGTCTATGGCTACACCTTC. This gives the protein CASSIRFGAVYGYTF.

This clonotype was counted ten times or more. The rearrangement uses TRBV24-1 and TRBJ2-2, with 7 bases identical to TRBD1. J lost 2 bases, V lost 1 base, and 6 bases had no gene match. CDR3 size: 17 residues. Per the germline V gene, CDR1 is KGHDR and CDR2 is SFDVKD. CDR3 nucleotide sequence: TGTGCCACCAGTGATTTTGGGGACAGCCTTAACACCGGGGAGCTGTTTTTT. This translates into CATSDFGDSLNTGELFF.

Many counts were recorded for this clonotype. The chain links TRBV30 to TRBJ1-3, with D maybe TRBD1 (5 bases). V was pared by 1 base and J by 0 bases, with 10 bases between. The CDR3 extends over 15 amino acids. The germline CDR1 and CDR2 sequences are GTSNPN and SVGIG (reference sequence). The CDR3 protein is CAWSEGRSSGNTIYF. The CDR3 DNA sequence: TGTGCCTGGAGTGAGGGACGGAGCTCTGGAAACACCATATATTTT.

This clonotype was observed at least ten times. The V call is TRBV11-2, the J call TRBJ2-3; TRBD1 or TRBD2 may be the D gene (5 bases each). Germline values: CDR1 SGHAT, CDR2 FQNNGV. V was clipped by 3 bases and J by 3 bases, with 10 bases between them. The CDR3 totals 14 residues. CDR3 coding DNA: TGTGCCAGCAGCTTTGTGGGACGAACAGATACGCAGTATTTT. Amino acid sequence: CASSFVGRTDTQYF.

At least ten counts were recorded for this clonotype. The CDR3 sequence is CASSYRQGGIYEQYF. The CDR3 bases are TGTGCCAGCAGTTATCGGCAGGGCGGGATCTACGAGCAGTACTTC. The genes are TRBV6-2 or TRBV6-3 and TRBJ2-7; tentatively, D is TRBD2 (6 bases). The CDR3 sequence is 15 residues long. Germline CDR1 is MNHEY and CDR2 is SVGEGT. The V and J ends lost 3 bases and 3 bases respectively, with 15 bases between them.

This chain connects TRBV10-3 to TRBJ2-6, with a tentative D call TRBD1 (5 bases). CDR3 length equals 17 residues. CDR1 and CDR2 (germline): ENHRY, SYGVKD. Trimming removed 0 bases from V and 0 bases from J, with 9 bases in between. The CDR3 nucleotides read TGTGCCATCAGTGAGTCAGGGGCCTTCTCTGGGGCCAACGTCCTGACTTTC. Translating gives CAISESGAFSGANVLTF.

This clonotype was picked up many times. The genes are TRBV6-1 and TRBJ1-2; the match to TRBD1 covers 8 bases. V lost 5 bases and J lost 6; bases outside the gene matches: 5. The V gene's germline CDR1 is MNHNS and CDR2 SASEGT. CDR3 length: 13 amino acids. This CDR3 is CASSTDRVDGYTF. For the CDR3, the DNA is TGTGCCAGCAGTACGGACAGGGTTGATGGCTACACCTTC.